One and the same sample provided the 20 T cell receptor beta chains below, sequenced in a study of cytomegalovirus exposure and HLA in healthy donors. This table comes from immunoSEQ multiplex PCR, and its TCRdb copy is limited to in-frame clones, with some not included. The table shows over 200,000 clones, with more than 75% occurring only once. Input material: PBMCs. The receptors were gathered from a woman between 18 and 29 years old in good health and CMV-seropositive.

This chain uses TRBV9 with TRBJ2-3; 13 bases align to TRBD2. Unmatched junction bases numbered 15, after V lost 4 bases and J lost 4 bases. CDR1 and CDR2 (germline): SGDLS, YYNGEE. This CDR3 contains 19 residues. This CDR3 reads CASSHVAGTSGVWADTQYF. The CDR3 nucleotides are TGTGCCAGCAGCCACGTAGCGGGGACTAGCGGGGTATGGGCAGATACGCAGTATTTT.

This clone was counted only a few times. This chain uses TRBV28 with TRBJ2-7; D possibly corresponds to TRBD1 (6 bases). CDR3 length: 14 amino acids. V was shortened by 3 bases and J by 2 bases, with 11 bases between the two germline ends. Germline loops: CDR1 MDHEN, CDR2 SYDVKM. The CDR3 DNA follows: TGTGCCAGCAGTTTCTACAGGGCCGCCTACGAGCAGTACTTC. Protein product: CASSFYRAAYEQYF.

The CDR3 here is CASSYGFTGGGNGYTF. In DNA form, the CDR3 reads TGTGCCAGCAGCTACGGCTTCACAGGGGGCGGGAATGGCTACACCTTC. The chain recombines TRBV6-5 with TRBJ1-2; TRBD1 agrees at 9 bases. Looked up from germline, CDR1 is MNHEY and CDR2 is SVGAGI. The V gene end was trimmed by 6 bases and the J gene end by 6 bases; junction bases not matched to a gene: 14. CDR3 size: 16 residues.

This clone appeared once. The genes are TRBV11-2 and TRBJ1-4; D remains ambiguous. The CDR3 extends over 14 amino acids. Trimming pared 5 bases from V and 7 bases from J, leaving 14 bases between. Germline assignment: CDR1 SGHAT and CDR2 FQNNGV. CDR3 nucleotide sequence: TGTGCCAGCAGCGCTGGCCTGGGAGGTGAAAAACTGTTTTTT. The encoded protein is CASSAGLGGEKLFF.

Here the CDR3 reads CASRASGSGYEQYF. CDR3 coding DNA: TGTGCCAGCAGGGCCTCCGGCTCAGGTTACGAGCAGTACTTC. The rearrangement links TRBV2 to TRBJ2-5; D call uncertain. The tail of the sequence fits TRBJ2-7 better, so the J call may be wrong. There are 14 residues in the CDR3. Germline V gene data show CDR1 as SNHLY and CDR2 as FYNNEI.

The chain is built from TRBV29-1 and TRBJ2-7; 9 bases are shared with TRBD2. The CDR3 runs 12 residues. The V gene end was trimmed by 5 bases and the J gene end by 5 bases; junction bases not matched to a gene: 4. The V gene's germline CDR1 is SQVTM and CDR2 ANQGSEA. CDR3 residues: CSVNSGSNEQYF. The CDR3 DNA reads TGCAGCGTTAATAGCGGGAGCAACGAGCAGTACTTC.

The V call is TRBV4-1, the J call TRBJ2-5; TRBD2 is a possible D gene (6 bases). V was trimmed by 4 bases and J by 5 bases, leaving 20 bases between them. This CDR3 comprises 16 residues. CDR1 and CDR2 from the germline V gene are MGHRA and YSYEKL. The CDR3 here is CASSLNLATGSETQYF. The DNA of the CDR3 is TGCGCCAGCAGCCTAAACCTAGCGACCGGGTCGGAGACCCAGTACTTC.

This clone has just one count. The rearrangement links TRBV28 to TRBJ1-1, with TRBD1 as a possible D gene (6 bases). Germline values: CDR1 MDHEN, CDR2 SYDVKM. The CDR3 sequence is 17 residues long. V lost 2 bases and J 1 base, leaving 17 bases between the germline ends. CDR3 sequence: CASSLGSGMGQNTEAFF. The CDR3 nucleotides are TGTGCCAGCAGTTTAGGGTCGGGGATGGGACAGAACACTGAAGCTTTCTTT.

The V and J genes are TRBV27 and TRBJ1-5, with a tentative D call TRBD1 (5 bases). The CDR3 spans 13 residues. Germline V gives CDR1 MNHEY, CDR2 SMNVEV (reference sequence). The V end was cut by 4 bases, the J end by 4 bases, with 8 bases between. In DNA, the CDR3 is TGTGCCAGCAGTTCCGCAGGGAATCAGCCCCAGCATTTT. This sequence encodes CASSSAGNQPQHF.

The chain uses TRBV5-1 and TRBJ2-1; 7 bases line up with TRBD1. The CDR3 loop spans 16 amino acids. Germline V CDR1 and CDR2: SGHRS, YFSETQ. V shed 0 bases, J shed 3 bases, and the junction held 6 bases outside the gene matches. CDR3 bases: TGCGCCAGCAGCTTGGGCCTACAGGGGCGCTACAATGAGCAGTTCTTC. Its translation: CASSLGLQGRYNEQFF.

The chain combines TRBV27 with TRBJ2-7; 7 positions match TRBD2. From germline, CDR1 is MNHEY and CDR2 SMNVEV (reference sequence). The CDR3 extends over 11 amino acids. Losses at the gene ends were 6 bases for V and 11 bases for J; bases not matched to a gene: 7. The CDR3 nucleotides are TGTGCCAGCAGCCTTGGGAGGGGCGAGTACTTC. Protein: CASSLGRGEYF.

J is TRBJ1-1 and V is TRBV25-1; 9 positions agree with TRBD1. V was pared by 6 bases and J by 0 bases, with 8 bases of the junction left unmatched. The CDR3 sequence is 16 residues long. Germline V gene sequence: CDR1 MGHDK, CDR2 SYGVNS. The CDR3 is CASRSNRGRMNTEAFF. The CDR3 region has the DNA TGTGCCAGCAGGAGTAACAGGGGGCGCATGAACACTGAAGCTTTCTTT. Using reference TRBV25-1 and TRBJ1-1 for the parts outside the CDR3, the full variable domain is EADIYQTPRYLVIGTGKKITLECSQTMGHDKMYWYQQDPGMELHLIHYSYGVNSTEKGDLSSESTVSRIRTEHFPLTLESARPSHTSQYLCASRSNRGRMNTEAFFGQGTRLTVV.

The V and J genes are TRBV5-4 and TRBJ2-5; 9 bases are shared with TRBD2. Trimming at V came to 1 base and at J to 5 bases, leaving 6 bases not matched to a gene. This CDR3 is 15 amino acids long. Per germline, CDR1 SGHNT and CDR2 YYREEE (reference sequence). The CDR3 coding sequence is TGTGCCAGCAGCTTGAGGCGGGAGGGCCGCGAGACCCAGTACTTC. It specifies CASSLRREGRETQYF.

CDR3 bases: TGTGCCAGCAGTGAAACGAACAGGGGGGGCTACGAGCAGTACTTC. Protein product: CASSETNRGGYEQYF. The genes are TRBV6-1 and TRBJ2-7; TRBD1 is a possible D gene (8 bases). This CDR3 has 15 residues. The germline V and J ends were trimmed by 2 bases and 3 bases, with 14 bases remaining between them. Germline CDR1 MNHNS, CDR2 SASEGT.

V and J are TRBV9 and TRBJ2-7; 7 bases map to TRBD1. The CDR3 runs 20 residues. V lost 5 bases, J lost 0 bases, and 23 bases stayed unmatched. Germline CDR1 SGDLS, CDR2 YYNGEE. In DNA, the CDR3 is TGTGCCAGCAGTGACCCGAAAATAGAGAGACAGGGATTGAACTCCTACGAGCAGTACTTC. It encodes CASSDPKIERQGLNSYEQYF.

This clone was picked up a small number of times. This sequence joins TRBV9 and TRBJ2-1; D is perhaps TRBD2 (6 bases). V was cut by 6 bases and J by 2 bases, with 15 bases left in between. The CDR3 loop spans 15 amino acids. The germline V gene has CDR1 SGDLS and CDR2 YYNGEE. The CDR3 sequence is CASTLRDFAYNEQFF. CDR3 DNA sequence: TGTGCCAGCACTCTGCGGGACTTTGCCTACAATGAGCAGTTCTTC.

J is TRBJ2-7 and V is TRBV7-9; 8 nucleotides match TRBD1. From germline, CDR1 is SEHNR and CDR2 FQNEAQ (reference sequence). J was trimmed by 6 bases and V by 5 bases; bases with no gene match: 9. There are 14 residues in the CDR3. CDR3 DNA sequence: TGTGCCAGCAGCCGTAGCGTACAGGGGGGCGAGCAGTACTTC. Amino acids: CASSRSVQGGEQYF.

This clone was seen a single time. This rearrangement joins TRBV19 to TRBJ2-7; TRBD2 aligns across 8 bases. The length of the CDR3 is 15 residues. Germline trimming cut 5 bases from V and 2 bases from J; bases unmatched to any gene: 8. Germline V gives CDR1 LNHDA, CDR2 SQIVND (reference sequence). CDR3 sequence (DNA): TGTGCCAGTAGTGTCCGGGGGGGTACTCCCTACGAGCAGTACTTC. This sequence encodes CASSVRGGTPYEQYF.

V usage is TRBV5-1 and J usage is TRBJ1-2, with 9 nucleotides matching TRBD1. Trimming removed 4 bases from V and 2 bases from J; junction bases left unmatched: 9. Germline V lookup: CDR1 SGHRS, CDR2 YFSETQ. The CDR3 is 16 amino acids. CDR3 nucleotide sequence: TGCGCCAGCAGCGGAATCGCCGGGACAGGGAACTATGGCTACACCTTC. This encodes CASSGIAGTGNYGYTF.

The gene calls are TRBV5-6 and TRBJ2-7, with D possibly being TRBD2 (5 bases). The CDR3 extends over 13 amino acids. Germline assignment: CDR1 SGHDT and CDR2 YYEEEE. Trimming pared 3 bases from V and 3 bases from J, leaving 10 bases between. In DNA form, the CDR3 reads TGTGCCAGCAGCTGGATTACTAGCTACGAGCAGTACTTC. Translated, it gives CASSWITSYEQYF.